This T cell receptor (beta chain) stems from a study of OX40 agonist ivuxolimab in advanced cancers. Regarding the research as a whole: The costimulatory receptor OX40 (CD134) was targeted by ivuxolimab, a fully human IgG2 agonistic monoclonal antibody. Partial responses were achieved by three dose-escalation patients, of whom one had hepatocellular carcinoma and two had cutaneous melanoma. Prior anti-PD-1, anti-PD-L1 or anti-CTLA-4 therapy was permitted, and checkpoint inhibitors had been received by around 40% of dose-escalation patients. Peripheral TCRbeta sequencing aimed to test whether ivuxolimab altered TCR sequence diversity and caused clonal T-cell expansion. Intravenous ivuxolimab was administered to patients every 2 weeks at six dose levels: 0.01, 0.1, 0.3, 1.5, 3 and 10 mg/kg. The monotherapy dose-escalation portion (N of about 57 patients) of the phase I ivuxolimab trial is reported in the paper. In the dose-escalation cohort, more than 75% of patients were male, and the mean age was around 60 years, with a range of about 23 to 85. Of the 50 to 55 dose-escalation patients, hepatocellular carcinoma was present in about 20, melanoma in around 15, renal cell carcinoma in 9 and head and neck cancer in 9. The paper's findings and limits, for the study overall: The antigen specificity of the clonally expanded peripheral T cells was not determined. In partial responders in the 0.1-3.0 mg/kg groups, normalized peripheral clonal expansion was found to be among the lowest, especially among CD8+ T cells. On average, CD8+ T cells showed more expanded clones than CD4+ T cells after ivuxolimab. Low levels of normalized T-cell clonal expansion were also seen in some patients who did not respond. At doses of 0.1 to 3.0 mg/kg, clonal expansion of both CD4+ and CD8+ T cells in blood was seen between baseline and week 6.

Via the germline V gene, CDR1 is SNHLY and CDR2 FYNNEI. The CDR3 starts with the cysteine, ends with the phenylalanine, and has 15 residues. CDR3 DNA only is kept here, 45 bases in frame from base 1. The V end gives up 6 bases and the J end 2 bases, leaving 9 bases in the junction not matched to a gene. Patients with autoimmune disease history or receiving systemic immunosuppression were excluded from the trial. Peripheral blood for TCR sequencing was collected from all dose cohorts at baseline, on cycle 4 day 1, and on cycle 7 day 1. Samples came from an open-label, multicenter, first-in-human phase I dose-escalation trial of ivuxolimab. Adults with locally advanced or metastatic melanoma, renal cell, hepatocellular, or head and neck squamous cell carcinoma were enrolled in the trial. Before TCR sequencing, CD4+ T cells and CD8+ T cells were sorted from peripheral blood as separate populations. Genomic DNA was extracted from sorted cells for sequencing of the TCRbeta CDR3 region. The immunoSEQ Assay was used to sequence the TCRbeta CDR3 regions. TCRdb obtained this table from immuneACCESS and retained in-frame rearrangements with V and J assigned. These tables miss some clones; where compared with another copy, unresolved V genes account for less than half of the shortfall, and the remainder is unexplained. The sample table lists approximately 100,000 clones, around nine tenths of them with a count of one. The ten largest account for approximately 0.5% of the sample.

As concerns this clone: Its antigen target is currently unknown. The record has no base qualities; no much larger clone is one base away.

The receptor comes from an adult with an advanced solid tumor such as melanoma, head and neck, liver or kidney cancer. Recombination linked TRBV2 to TRBJ1-1; 7 central nucleotides agree with TRBD1. The sequencing here drew on CD4+ or CD8+ T cells sorted from blood, taken in a trial of the OX40 agonist ivuxolimab. The DNA sequence is as follows: TGTGCCAGCAGGGGGGAAACAGGGGCCAACACTGAAGCTTTCTTT. Protein translation: CASRGETGANTEAFF.